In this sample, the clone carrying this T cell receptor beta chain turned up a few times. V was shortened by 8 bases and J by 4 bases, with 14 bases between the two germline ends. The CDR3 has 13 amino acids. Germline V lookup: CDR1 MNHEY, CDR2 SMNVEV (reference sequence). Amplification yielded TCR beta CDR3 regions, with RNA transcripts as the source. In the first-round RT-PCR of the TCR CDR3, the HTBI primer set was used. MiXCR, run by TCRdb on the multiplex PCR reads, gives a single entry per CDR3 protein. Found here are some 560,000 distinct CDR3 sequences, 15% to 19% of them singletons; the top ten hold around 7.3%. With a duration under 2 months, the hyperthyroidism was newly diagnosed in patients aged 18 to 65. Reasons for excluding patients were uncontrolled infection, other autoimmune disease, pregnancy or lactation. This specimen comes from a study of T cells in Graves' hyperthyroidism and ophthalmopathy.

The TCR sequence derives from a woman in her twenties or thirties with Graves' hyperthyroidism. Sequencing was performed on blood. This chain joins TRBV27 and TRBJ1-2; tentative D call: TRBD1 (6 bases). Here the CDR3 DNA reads TGTGCCAGCGGCTGGGACATAACCTATGGCTACACCTTC. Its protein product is CASGWDITYGYTF.